These 10 T cell receptor beta chains originate from one sample sequenced in a study of T cell responses to AZD1222 COVID-19 vaccine. The method was immunoSEQ multiplex PCR; TCRdb's version includes in-frame clones alone and lacks a portion of them. The data contain approximately 120,000 clones, more than 70% of them seen just once; the ten biggest clones take up roughly 18%. This material consisted of peripheral blood, taken on day 0 of AZD1222 vaccination. These receptors originate from an adult in good health.

The chain combines TRBV6-5 with TRBJ1-5, with D perhaps matching TRBD1 (5 bases). The CDR3 runs 16 residues. In germline, CDR1 is MNHEY, CDR2 SVGAGI. V lost 4 bases and J lost 0, with 13 bases in between. The CDR3 reads CASSSSWRGSNQPQHF. The CDR3 DNA follows: TGTGCCAGCAGTTCTTCATGGAGGGGTAGCAATCAGCCCCAGCATTTT.

This chain links TRBV7-6 with TRBJ1-4; D unresolved. The CDR3 runs to 14 residues. Trimming took 0 bases from V and 8 from J, leaving 10 bases between them. CDR1 is SGHVS, CDR2 FNYEAQ, per germline. The CDR3 bases are TGTGCCAGCAGCTTAGCGCAGATGGGGGAAAAACTGTTTTTT. Translating gives CASSLAQMGEKLFF.

The rearrangement links TRBV10-3 to TRBJ2-1; 7 bases map to TRBD2. The junction had 8 bases not matched to a gene; V was cut back by 5 bases and J by 7 bases. Germline lookup yields CDR1 ENHRY and CDR2 SYGVKD. CDR3 length: 14 amino acids. The CDR3 DNA follows: TGTGCCATCAGTACTCTAGCGGAACCGAATGAGCAGTTCTTC. Protein: CAISTLAEPNEQFF.

The chain carries TRBV7-2 and TRBJ1-2; D is undetermined. The CDR3 runs 13 residues. Germline loops: CDR1 SGHTA, CDR2 FQGNSA. V was clipped by 2 bases and J by 4 bases, with 8 bases between them. CDR3 nucleotides: TGTGCCAGCAGCTTAATTGGAAGCTATGGCTACACCTTC. Its translation: CASSLIGSYGYTF.

The chain links TRBV27 to TRBJ2-7; TRBD1 matches at 7 bases. Germline CDR1 is MNHEY and CDR2 is SMNVEV (reference sequence). Trimming at V came to 1 base and at J to 6 bases, leaving 9 bases not matched to a gene. The CDR3 loop spans 15 amino acids. CDR3 amino acids: CASSLYRRQGSEQYV. The DNA for the CDR3 is TGTGCCAGCAGTTTATACCGACGACAGGGTTCCGAGCAGTACGTC.

The table lists this clone with a few counts. The rearrangement joins TRBV19 to TRBJ2-6; 9 bases line up with TRBD1. V trimming: 3 bases; J trimming: 0 bases; junction bases outside the gene matches: 3. CDR1 LNHDA and CDR2 SQIVND come from the germline V gene (reference sequence). The CDR3 is 17 amino acids. The CDR3 bases are TGTGCCAGTAGTATCGGACAGGGGAACTCTGGGGCCAACGTCCTGACTTTC. It yields the protein CASSIGQGNSGANVLTF.

The CDR3 DNA sequence: TGTGCCAGCAGCTTCGGGGGCAACCGGGCCCCTGGAGCTTTCTTT. Protein: CASSFGGNRAPGAFF. This rearrangement joins TRBV7-9 to TRBJ1-1; possibly TRBD1 for D (6 bases). Germline CDR1 and CDR2: SEHNR and FQNEAQ (reference sequence). CDR3 length: 15 residues. Between the trimmed V and J ends, which lost 3 bases and 10 bases, there was a span of 21 bases.

V gene TRBV4-1 combines with J gene TRBJ1-2, with 12 nucleotides matching TRBD1. Germline V gene data show CDR1 as MGHRA and CDR2 as YSYEKL. The J segment lost 5 bases and the V segment lost 2 bases, leaving 15 bases of the junction unmatched. The CDR3 covers 19 residues. This CDR3 reads CASSQIGTGGDRVRYGYTF. In nucleotides, the CDR3 is TGCGCCAGCAGCCAAATAGGGACAGGGGGCGACCGCGTGAGGTATGGCTACACCTTC.

This chain connects TRBV10-3 to TRBJ1-2; D not resolved. Trimming left V 6 bases short and J 4 bases short, with 12 bases between. CDR1 and CDR2 from the germline V gene are ENHRY and SYGVKD. There are 13 residues in the CDR3. The CDR3 spells CAIRGQPSYGYTF. For the CDR3, the DNA is TGTGCCATCAGGGGCCAGCCCTCCTATGGCTACACCTTC.

This chain connects TRBV3-1 (or the pseudogene TRBV3-2) to TRBJ2-7; D is ambiguous. The CDR3 extends over 12 amino acids. Looked up from germline, CDR1 is LGHDT and CDR2 is YNNKEL (reference sequence). V was trimmed by 2 bases and J by 0 bases, leaving 2 bases between them. CDR3 sequence reads: CASSQFSYEQYF. CDR3 sequence (DNA): TGTGCCAGCAGCCAATTCTCCTACGAGCAGTACTTC.